These T cell receptor beta chains were read from a single sample in a study of Graves' ophthalmopathy and Graves' hyperthyroidism. TCRdb itself ran the multiplex PCR reads through MiXCR, one entry per CDR3 protein. This sample carries about 390,000 distinct CDR3 sequences, about 16% of them seen once, and the ten largest clones take roughly 7%. Sequencing input: peripheral blood. All receptors derive from a woman aged 18-30 years with stable Graves' hyperthyroidism. Both conserved end residues are part of each CDR3. Fields, in order: clone size, V gene, D gene, J gene, CDR3 DNA, CDR3 protein. D genes are given only for firm matches. Clone sizes are given selectively: once, few, many, or a class where the clone is expanded.

size: many
V: TRBV6-5
D: TRBD1
J: TRBJ2-6
DNA: TGTGCCAGCAGTCGGACAGGCCGGGCGGACTCTGGGGCCAACGTCCTGACTTTC
CDR3: CASSRTGRADSGANVLTF

size: many
V: TRBV6-2/TRBV6-3
D: -
J: TRBJ1-5
DNA: TGTGCCATCACGGACAGCAAGAATCAGCCCCAGCATTTT
CDR3: CAITDSKNQPQHF

size: -
V: TRBV7-9
D: -
J: TRBJ1-1
DNA: TGTGCCAGCAGCCAAGGGGGAGCGAACACTGAAGCTTTCTTT
CDR3: CASSQGGANTEAFF

size: many
V: TRBV12-3/TRBV12-4
D: -
J: TRBJ1-6
DNA: TGTGCCAGCAGTTGGGGCACCAATTCACCCCTCCACTTT
CDR3: CASSWGTNSPLHF

size: many
V: TRBV20-1
D: -
J: TRBJ1-2
DNA: TGCAGTGCTTATCCCTCGGCAGGAGCTAACTATGGCTACACCTTC
CDR3: CSAYPSAGANYGYTF

size: many
V: TRBV9
D: TRBD1
J: TRBJ1-2
DNA: TGTGCCAGCAGCGTAGAAGGACAGGGGGCTGGTGGCTACACCTTC
CDR3: CASSVEGQGAGGYTF

size: -
V: TRBV6-1
D: TRBD1
J: TRBJ2-7
DNA: TGTGCCAGCAGCCCCACCATAACAGGGGGTCTCTACGAGCAGTACTTC
CDR3: CASSPTITGGLYEQYF

size: -
V: TRBV6-2/TRBV6-3
D: -
J: TRBJ2-2
DNA: TGTGCCAGCAGAGGGACAAGCCACACCGGGGAGCTGTTTTTT
CDR3: CASRGTSHTGELFF

size: -
V: TRBV5-1
D: TRBD1
J: TRBJ2-7
DNA: TGCGCCAGCAGCTTGGTTGGACAGGGGGCGTCCTACGAGCAGTACTTC
CDR3: CASSLVGQGASYEQYF

size: many
V: TRBV20-1
D: -
J: TRBJ1-2
DNA: TGCAGTGCTAGAGGGGGCGCTTATGGCTACACCTTC
CDR3: CSARGGAYGYTF

size: few
V: TRBV5-1
D: -
J: TRBJ2-5
DNA: TGCGCCAGCAGCTCGTTCTCCCGGGACGGCCAAGAGACCCAGTACTTC
CDR3: CASSSFSRDGQETQYF

size: many
V: TRBV11-2
D: TRBD2
J: TRBJ2-7
DNA: TGTGCCAGCAGCGACTTAGCGGGGGAACTTTACGAGCAGTACTTC
CDR3: CASSDLAGELYEQYF

size: many
V: TRBV9
D: -
J: TRBJ2-5
DNA: TGTGCCAGCAGCGTAGGGCGTACACAAGAGACCCAGTACTTC
CDR3: CASSVGRTQETQYF

size: many
V: TRBV6-1
D: -
J: TRBJ1-1
DNA: TGTGCCAGCAGTGAGGTGACGTTCGGTCAGGAAGCTTTCTTT
CDR3: CASSEVTFGQEAFF

size: many
V: TRBV6-1
D: -
J: TRBJ2-5
DNA: TGTGCCAGCAGCGAAGGGACCGAAGAGACCCAGTACTTC
CDR3: CASSEGTEETQYF

size: many
V: TRBV20-1
D: -
J: TRBJ1-5
DNA: TGCAGTGCTAGAGATCGGGTGAATAGCAATCAGCCCCAGCATTTT
CDR3: CSARDRVNSNQPQHF

size: many
V: TRBV20-1
D: -
J: TRBJ2-5
DNA: TGCAGTGCTAGAGCCCCCGGAGGGCCCCTACACTTC
CDR3: CSARAPGGPLHF

size: many
V: TRBV20-1
D: -
J: TRBJ1-1
DNA: TGCAGTGCTAGAGATTGGGGTAGCACTGAAGCTTTCTTT
CDR3: CSARDWGSTEAFF

size: many
V: TRBV12-3/TRBV12-4
D: -
J: TRBJ1-6
DNA: TGTGCCCGAGGACCGGGAGGGACCTATAATTCACCCCTCCACTTT
CDR3: CARGPGGTYNSPLHF

size: many
V: TRBV29-1
D: -
J: TRBJ1-5
DNA: TGCAGCGTCACCCGAGGGGGTGTTCGGCATTTT
CDR3: CSVTRGGVRHF

size: many
V: TRBV4-3
D: -
J: TRBJ1-2
DNA: TGCGCCAGCAGCCAAGAAGGGGCCGAAGGCTATGGCTACACCTTC
CDR3: CASSQEGAEGYGYTF

size: many
V: TRBV6-4
D: TRBD1
J: TRBJ2-7
DNA: TGTGCCAGCAGTCAGGGGGTTGGGTCCTACGAGCAGTACTTC
CDR3: CASSQGVGSYEQYF

size: many
V: TRBV4-1
D: -
J: TRBJ1-3
DNA: TGCGCCAGCAGACAGACAACAATTTTTGGAAACACCATATATTTT
CDR3: CASRQTTIFGNTIYF

size: few
V: TRBV7-9
D: -
J: TRBJ1-5
DNA: TGTGCCAGCAGCGACACCCCGGGGCAGCCCCAGCATTTT
CDR3: CASSDTPGQPQHF

size: many
V: TRBV6-5
D: -
J: TRBJ1-1
DNA: TGTGCCAGCAGTTACTCTGGCGCCATGACTGAAGCTTTCTTT
CDR3: CASSYSGAMTEAFF

size: -
V: TRBV6-1
D: -
J: TRBJ1-1
DNA: TGTGCCAGCAGAGAGAACACGAACACTGAAGCTTTCTTT
CDR3: CASRENTNTEAFF

size: many
V: TRBV12-3/TRBV12-4
D: -
J: TRBJ1-5
DNA: TGTGCCAGCAGTTTAACCGGCAGAAGCAATCAGCCCCAGCATTTT
CDR3: CASSLTGRSNQPQHF